This record covers a single T cell receptor beta chain. No cognate antigen has been identified for it. Base-call qualities are not available, and no considerably larger clone is one nucleotide away. The sample comes from a study of metastatic and nonmetastatic thyroid tumors (TCRdb year 2020). Regarding the study in general: Repertoires were compared across peripheral blood and tumor or nodule tissue samples from malignant and benign thyroid patients.

None of the patients had been given any treatment before thyroid surgery. Using T-cell receptor beta sequencing, the study looked back at clinical samples from patients collected from the early 2010s to the late 2010s. Library prep was done by PCR. This sample was sequenced with an Illumina HiSeq 4000. High-throughput sequencing was used to profile the TCR beta-chain CDR3 region of every patient. The paper's data handling went like this. The researchers built a classifier to tell apart papillary thyroid cancer patients with distant metastasis, based on CDR3 differences among clinicopathological groups. To measure repertoire diversity the researchers used the Shannon index, while the Morisita-Horn index served to gauge how similar the tumor and blood repertoires were. The public reads were reprocessed in TCRdb via fastp at Q25 and MiXCR, keeping in-frame beta chains. Here the V and J calls rest on TCRdb's processing, not on the authors' analysis. This sample holds roughly 22,000 clones; roughly 13% were observed only once. The top ten clones comprise roughly an eighth of the sample.

The paper's findings and limits, for the study overall: TCR beta diversity was reported as significantly higher in malignant tumors than in benign nodules, in both blood and tumor samples.

The receptor was isolated from a female donor with papillary thyroid cancer or a benign thyroid nodule (not recorded which). Some clones in this sample may be carry-over from other donors' samples. The sample was blood.

The CDR3 sequence is CASSFDTRTLHF. The DNA is TGTGCCAGCAGCTTTGATACTCGAACCCTCCACTTT. The chain couples TRBV7-9 to TRBJ1-6, with the D gene not clear enough to name. CDR1 and CDR2 (SEHNR, FQNEAQ) derive from the germline V gene (reference sequence). V loses 3 bases, J loses 14 bases, and the germline ends lie 11 bases apart. CDR3 length: 12 amino acids, cysteine to phenylalanine. Of the read, only the CDR3 DNA is kept; its 36 bases are in frame from base 1.